What follows are 13 T cell receptor beta chains derived from one specimen sequenced in a study of response to subunit inactivated influenza vaccine. TCRdb re-called the RT-PCR reads through MiXCR, storing one row per CDR3 protein. The repertoire includes around 850,000 distinct CDR3 sequences, around 18% of them detected once, and 9.5% to 13% sits in the top ten. Sequenced material: PBMCs from blood, taken roughly 5 days after vaccination. These receptors all stem from a man in his fifties or sixties who received an inactivated influenza vaccine.

This clonotype occurred a few times. V gene TRBV20-1 combines with J gene TRBJ2-1; 7 positions match TRBD1. Trimming at V came to 5 bases and at J to 8 bases, leaving 15 bases not matched to a gene. From germline, CDR1 is DFQATT and CDR2 SNEGSKA (reference sequence). The CDR3 contains 15 residues. This CDR3 is CSAPTPETGLYEQFF. The CDR3 DNA reads as TGCAGTGCTCCCACCCCAGAGACAGGGTTGTATGAGCAGTTCTTC.

In this sample, this clonotype turned up a few times. The chain has TRBV18 and TRBJ1-5, with 8 bases lining up with TRBD1. In germline, CDR1 is KGHSH, CDR2 LQKENI. The CDR3 sequence is 15 residues long. The V gene end was trimmed by 6 bases and the J gene end by 3 bases; junction bases not matched to a gene: 7. The CDR3 protein is CASSPGQASNQPQHF. The DNA for the CDR3 is TGTGCCAGCTCCCCGGGACAGGCTTCCAATCAGCCCCAGCATTTT.

This clonotype was counted a few times. The rearrangement links TRBV15 to TRBJ1-2; no firm D call. The CDR3 covers 14 residues. The V and J ends lost 0 bases and 6 bases respectively, with 11 bases between them. Germline V CDR1 and CDR2: LNHNV, YYDKDF (reference sequence). CDR3 in DNA: TGTGCCACCAGCAGAGATTACGGGGATGATGGCTACACCTTC. This encodes CATSRDYGDDGYTF.

The chain has TRBV18 and TRBJ2-3; D is perhaps TRBD1 (5 bases). The CDR3 length is 11 residues. The V gene's germline CDR1 is KGHSH and CDR2 LQKENI. Trimming took off 8 bases at V and 4 bases at J, with 7 bases between the two ends. The CDR3 nucleotides read TGTGCCAGCGCGACAGCAGATACGCAGTATTTT. Its protein product is CASATADTQYF.

This chain uses TRBV20-1 with TRBJ2-3; D is uncertain. The germline V and J ends were trimmed by 1 base and 2 bases, with 7 bases remaining between them. This CDR3 contains 13 residues. CDR1 and CDR2 (germline): DFQATT, SNEGSKA (reference sequence). CDR3 amino acids: CSARVPITDTQYF. In DNA form, the CDR3 reads TGCAGTGCTAGAGTCCCTATCACAGATACGCAGTATTTT.

This clonotype has just one count. The junction does not match germline at one end; this may be a read error. The chain recombines TRBV7-2 with TRBJ1-3; tentatively, D is TRBD1 (6 bases). The V gene's germline CDR1 is SGHTA and CDR2 FQGNSA. This CDR3 spans 14 amino acids. In nucleotides, the CDR3 is TGTGCCAGCAGCTTATCGGGGGCTGGAAACATCATATATTTT. Amino acids: CASSLSGAGNIIYF.

The chain carries TRBV13 and TRBJ1-2; D gene ambiguous. Germline CDR1 PRHDT, CDR2 FYEKMQ (reference sequence). This CDR3 is built from 15 residues. V gave up 5 bases and J gave up 0 bases, with 13 bases separating them. Written as DNA, the CDR3 is TGTGCCAGCAGCCTACCCCGGGCCCCTAACTATGGCTACACCTTC. Protein: CASSLPRAPNYGYTF.

This clonotype was picked up a small number of times. This chain uses TRBV7-9 with TRBJ1-6; TRBD1 agrees at 8 bases. The CDR3 has 16 residues. V lost 0 bases to trimming and J lost 8 bases; unmatched junction nucleotides: 6. Germline V gene lookup returns CDR1 SEHNR and CDR2 FQNEAQ (reference sequence). CDR3 in amino acids: CASSLALQGADSPLHF. The CDR3 nucleotides are TGTGCCAGCAGCTTAGCGCTTCAGGGGGCGGATTCACCCCTCCACTTT.

The rearrangement joins TRBV9 to TRBJ2-5, with D hard to call. The CDR3 runs 14 residues. Germline-derived CDR1 and CDR2 are SGDLS and YYNGEE. Trimming pared 0 bases from V and 5 bases from J, leaving 11 bases between. The CDR3: CASSVALGYETQYF. As DNA, the CDR3 is TGTGCCAGCAGCGTAGCTCTGGGGTACGAGACCCAGTACTTC.

In regard to this clonotype: Sequence at one end of the junction differs from germline and may be a read error. The chain joins TRBV24-1 to TRBJ2-5, with D tentatively TRBD2 (5 bases). CDR1 and CDR2 (germline): KGHDR, SFDVKD. The CDR3 covers 17 residues. This chain's CDR3 is CATGDILNSSGQETQYF. The CDR3 coding sequence is TGTGCCACCGGTGATATACTAAATAGTTCGGGACAAGAGACCCAGTACTTC.

This clonotype was seen a single time. This chain's CDR3 is CASSFELAGPNEQFF. The CDR3 DNA sequence: TGTGCCAGCAGTTTCGAGCTAGCGGGTCCCAATGAGCAGTTCTTC. The chain joins TRBV28 to TRBJ2-1; TRBD2 matches 8 bases. The CDR3 consists of 15 residues. V was clipped by 3 bases and J by 6 bases; unmatched bases: 7. Germline V gene sequence: CDR1 MDHEN, CDR2 SYDVKM. The whole variable domain, remainder taken from reference TRBV28 and TRBJ2-1, is DVKVTQSSRYLVKRTGEKVFLECVQDMDHENMFWYRQDPGLGLRLIYFSYDVKMKEKGDIPEGYSVSREKKERFSLILESASTNQTSMYLCASSFELAGPNEQFFGPGTRLTVL.

This clonotype has a handful of counts. This chain connects TRBV6-5 to TRBJ2-3, with 8 positions matching TRBD2. Germline CDR1 MNHEY, CDR2 SVGAGI. V trimming: 0 bases; J trimming: 6 bases; junction bases outside the gene matches: 8. The CDR3 extends over 16 amino acids. CDR3 DNA: TGTGCCAGCAGTTACTCGAGGCGGGGGGCACGGGATACGCAGTATTTT. Its translation is CASSYSRRGARDTQYF.

The chain is built from TRBV3-1 and TRBJ2-2, with D tentatively TRBD1 (5 bases). The CDR3 runs to 15 residues. Germline V gene sequence: CDR1 LGHDT, CDR2 YNNKEL (reference sequence). The V and J ends lost 5 bases and 7 bases respectively, with 17 bases between them. The CDR3 reads CASSNLGQLDGELFF. The CDR3 nucleotides read TGTGCCAGCAGCAACCTCGGACAATTGGACGGGGAGCTGTTTTTT. Together with reference TRBV3-1 and TRBJ2-2, the CDR3 gives the full variable domain: DTAVSQTPKYLVTQMGNDKSIKCEQNLGHDTMYWYKQDSKKFLKIMFSYNNKELIINETVPNRFSPKSPDKAHLNLHINSLELGDSAVYFCASSNLGQLDGELFFGEGSRLTVL.